Detailed here is one T cell receptor (beta chain). TCRdb re-derived calls from the RT-PCR reads in MiXCR, one entry per CDR3 protein. This sample has about 680,000 distinct CDR3 sequences; about 14% occur once, and the top ten carry roughly 4%. Germline V gives CDR1 SGHRS, CDR2 YFSETQ. The length of the CDR3 is 15 residues. The V gene lost 2 bases and the J gene lost 4 bases, with 12 bases spanning the gap. The sample consisted of memory CD4+ T cells from blood. The rearrangement uses TRBV5-1 and TRBJ2-2; possibly TRBD2 for D (6 bases). The source of this sequence is a female donor in good health, serving as a healthy control. The CDR3 coding sequence is TGCGCCAGCAGCTTAATGATGGGGGGCACCGGGGAGCTGTTTTTT. As protein: CASSLMMGGTGELFF.